This T cell receptor (beta chain) was recorded in a study of human T cells and chemical hapten exposure. The overall study: Diagnoses of alopecia areata, totalis or universalis occurred in mostly female patients.

This clonotype turned up a few times. TCRdb processed the RACE reads anew with MiXCR; each CDR3 protein has one entry. The table lists approximately 89,000 distinct CDR3 sequences, more than 6.5% of them singletons. The time point is: patch test 2, 6 weeks after DPC sensitization. Described treatment: therapeutic diphenylcyclopropenone sensitization with weekly scalp DPC. People who gave samples had alopecia, were 18 to 70 years old, and were suitable for DPC. Germline-derived CDR1 and CDR2 are SGHRS and YFSETQ. Between the trimmed V and J ends, which lost 4 bases and 4 bases, there was a span of 14 bases. The CDR3 contains 14 residues.

Source: whole blood, taken in connection with sensitization to the hapten diphenylcyclopropenone (DPC). The receptor was isolated from a woman aged 30 to 39 with alopecia areata. Some clones in this sample may be carry-over from other donors' samples. The chain is built from TRBV5-1 and TRBJ1-1, with D possibly matching TRBD1 (6 bases). The CDR3 nucleotides read TGCGCCAGCAGCGGGGGCCTCTGGGCCACTGAAGCTTTCTTT. Translation: CASSGGLWATEAFF. The variable domain in full, with the rest retrieved from reference TRBV5-1 and TRBJ1-1, is KAGVTQTPRYLIKTRGQQVTLSCSPISGHRSVSWYQQTPGQGLQFLFEYFSETQRNKGNFPGRFSGRQFSNSRSEMNVSTLELGDSALYLCASSGGLWATEAFFGQGTRLTVV.